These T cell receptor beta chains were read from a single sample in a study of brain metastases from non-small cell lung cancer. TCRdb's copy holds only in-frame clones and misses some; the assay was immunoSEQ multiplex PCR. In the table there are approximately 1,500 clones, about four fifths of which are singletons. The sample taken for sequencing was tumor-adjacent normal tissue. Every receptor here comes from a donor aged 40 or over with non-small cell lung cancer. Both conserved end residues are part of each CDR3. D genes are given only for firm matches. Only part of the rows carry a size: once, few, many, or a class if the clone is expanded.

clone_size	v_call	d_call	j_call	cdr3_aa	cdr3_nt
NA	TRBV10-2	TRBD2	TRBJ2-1	CASSALAGGTYNEQFF	TGCGCCAGCAGTGCACTAGCGGGAGGGACCTACAATGAGCAGTTCTTC
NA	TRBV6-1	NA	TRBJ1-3	CASSETPTRTGNTIYF	TGTGCCAGCAGTGAAACCCCGACAAGGACTGGAAACACCATATATTTT
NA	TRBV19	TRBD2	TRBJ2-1	CASPNSSGKNEQFF	TGTGCCAGTCCGAATTCTAGCGGGAAAAATGAGCAGTTCTTC
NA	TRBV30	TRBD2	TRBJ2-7	CAWSGGPGTTPLEQYF	TGTGCCTGGAGTGGAGGACCCGGGACTACCCCCCTCGAGCAGTACTTC
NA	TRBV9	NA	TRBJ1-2	CASSEGGIRKGGYTF	TGTGCCAGCAGCGAGGGGGGGATCCGAAAGGGTGGCTACACCTTT
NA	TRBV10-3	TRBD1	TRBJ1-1	CATRWGQGGTEAFF	TGTGCCACCCGTTGGGGACAGGGTGGCACTGAAGCTTTCTTT
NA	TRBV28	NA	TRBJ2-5	CASSLPGAQETQYF	TGTGCCAGCAGCCTTCCCGGGGCCCAAGAGACCCAGTACTTC
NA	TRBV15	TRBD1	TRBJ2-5	CATSPPGQGAETQYF	TGTGCCACCAGCCCACCGGGACAGGGGGCAGAGACCCAGTACTTC
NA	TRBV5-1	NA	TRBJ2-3	CASSPLVTTDTQYF	TGCGCCAGCAGCCCCCTGGTAACCACAGATACGCAGTATTTT
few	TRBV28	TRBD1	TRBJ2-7	CASSLWTGGSYEQYF	TGTGCCAGCAGTCTCTGGACAGGGGGGTCCTACGAGCAGTACTTC
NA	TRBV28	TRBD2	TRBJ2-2	CASSSSGGTGELFF	TGTGCCAGCAGTTCCAGCGGGGGCACCGGGGAGCTGTTTTTT
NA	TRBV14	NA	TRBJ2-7	CASSAGLYEQYF	TGTGCCAGCAGCGCGGGGCTCTACGAGCAGTACTTC
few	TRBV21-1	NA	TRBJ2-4	CASSKDRWGQGECF	TGTGCCAGCAGCAAAGACCGGTGGGGACAGGGCGAGTGCTTC
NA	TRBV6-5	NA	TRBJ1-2	CVSSRPGTNYGYTF	TGTGTCAGCAGTCGGCCCGGGACAAATTATGGCTACACCTTC
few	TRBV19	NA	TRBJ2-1	CASSPGVGFDEQFF	TGTGCCAGTAGTCCGGGGGTGGGGTTTGATGAGCAGTTCTTC
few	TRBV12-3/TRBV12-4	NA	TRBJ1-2	CASSWVINYGYTF	TGTGCCAGCAGTTGGGTCATTAACTATGGCTACACCTTC
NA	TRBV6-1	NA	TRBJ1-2	CASSPEGRIAFGYTF	TGTGCCAGCAGTCCAGAGGGTAGAATTGCCTTCGGCTACACCTTC
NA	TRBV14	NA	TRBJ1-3	CTSSQGPVVSGNTIYF	TGTACCAGCAGCCAAGGGCCCGTTGTCTCTGGAAACACCATATATTTT
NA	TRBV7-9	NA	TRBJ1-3	CASSLGRPARNTIYF	TGTGCCAGCAGCCTAGGAAGACCCGCCAGGAACACCATATATTTT
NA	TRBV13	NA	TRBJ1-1	CASSLGGGNTEAFF	TGTGCCAGCAGCTTAGGTGGGGGGAACACTGAAGCTTTCTTT
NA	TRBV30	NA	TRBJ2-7	CAWRPTDEGISYEQYF	TGTGCCTGGAGGCCGACTGACGAGGGGATCTCCTACGAGCAGTACTTC
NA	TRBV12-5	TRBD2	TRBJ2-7	CASAWGLAGMDFYYEQYF	TGTGCTAGTGCTTGGGGACTAGCGGGAATGGATTTTTACTACGAGCAGTACTTC
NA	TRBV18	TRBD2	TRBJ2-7	CASSPPASGDTPFLEQYF	TGTGCCAGCTCACCACCGGCTAGCGGCGACACTCCATTTCTCGAGCAGTACTTC
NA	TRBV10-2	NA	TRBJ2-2	CASSAFLGTGELFF	TGCGCCAGCAGTGCCTTCCTGGGGACCGGGGAGCTGTTTTTT
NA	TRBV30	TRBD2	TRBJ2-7	CAWSVLAGYEQYF	TGTGCCTGGAGTGTACTAGCGGGCTACGAGCAGTACTTC
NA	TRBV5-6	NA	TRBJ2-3	CASSLGVRVLTDTQYF	TGTGCCAGCAGCTTGGGGGTCAGGGTGTTAACAGATACGCAGTATTTT
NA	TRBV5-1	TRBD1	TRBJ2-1	CASSLGQGATNEQFF	TGCGCCAGCAGCTTGGGACAGGGGGCGACCAATGAGCAGTTCTTC
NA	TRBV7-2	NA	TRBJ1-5	CASSLGGGFSSRQHF	TGTGCCAGCAGCTTAGGGGGAGGTTTTTCCTCACGGCAGCATTTT
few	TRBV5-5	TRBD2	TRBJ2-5	CASSAIAGASETQYF	TGTGCCAGCAGCGCCATAGCGGGAGCGTCGGAGACCCAGTACTTC
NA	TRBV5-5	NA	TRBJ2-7	CASSSLGRDYEQYF	TGTGCCAGCAGCTCGCTCGGACGGGACTACGAGCAGTACTTC
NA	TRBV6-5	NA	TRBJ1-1	CASRDNTEAFF	TGTGCCAGCAGGGACAACACTGAAGCTTTCTTT
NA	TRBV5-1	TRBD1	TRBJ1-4	CASSSVTDRSNEKLFF	TGCGCCAGCAGCTCAGTGACGGACAGGTCTAATGAAAAACTGTTTTTT
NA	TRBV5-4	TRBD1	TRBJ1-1	CASSSPTGGPTEAFF	TGTGCCAGCAGCTCACCTACAGGGGGGCCAACTGAAGCTTTCTTT